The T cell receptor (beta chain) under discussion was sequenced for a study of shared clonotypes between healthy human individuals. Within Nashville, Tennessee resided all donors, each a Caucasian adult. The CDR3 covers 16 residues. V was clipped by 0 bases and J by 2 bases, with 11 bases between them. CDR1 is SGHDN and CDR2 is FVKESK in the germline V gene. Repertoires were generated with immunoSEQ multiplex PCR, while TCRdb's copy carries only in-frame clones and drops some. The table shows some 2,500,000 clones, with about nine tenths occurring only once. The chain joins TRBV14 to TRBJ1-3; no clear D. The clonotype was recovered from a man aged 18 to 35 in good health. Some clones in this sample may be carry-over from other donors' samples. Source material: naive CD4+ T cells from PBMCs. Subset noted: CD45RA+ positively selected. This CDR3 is CASSQDGWPAGNTIYF. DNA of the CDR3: TGTGCCAGCAGCCAAGATGGGTGGCCGGCTGGAAACACCATATATTTT.